Listed below are T cell receptor beta chains from one sample, sequenced in a study of CD8 T cells in Susac syndrome. TCRdb ran MiXCR on the immunoSEQ multiplex PCR reads and lists one entry per CDR3 protein. The repertoire holds approximately 200,000 distinct CDR3 sequences, with roughly 95% as singletons. Specimen: CD4+ T cells from PBMCs. These receptors were collected from a human donor with multiple sclerosis. CDR3s include the opening cysteine and the closing phenylalanine or tryptophan. Fields, in order: D gene, clone size, V gene, J gene, CDR3 DNA, CDR3 protein. D genes are given only for firm matches. Where a row states a size, it is once, few, many or the class of an expanded clone; other rows omit it.

D gene: NA
clone size: NA
V gene: TRBV25-1
J gene: TRBJ2-5
CDR3 DNA: TGTGCCAGCAGTGAATATAGGGCAGGGGGGGAGACCCAGTACTTC
CDR3 protein: CASSEYRAGGETQYF

D gene: TRBD1
clone size: NA
V gene: TRBV10-3
J gene: TRBJ1-2
CDR3 DNA: TGTGCCATCAGTGAGTCTGGACAGGGCAACTATGGCTACACCTTC
CDR3 protein: CAISESGQGNYGYTF

D gene: TRBD1
clone size: NA
V gene: TRBV19
J gene: TRBJ2-7
CDR3 DNA: TGTGCCAGTTCCCCGCAGGGGGAAGCCTCCTACGAGCAGTACTTC
CDR3 protein: CASSPQGEASYEQYF

D gene: NA
clone size: NA
V gene: TRBV30
J gene: TRBJ1-2
CDR3 DNA: TGTGCCTGGATCCGAGAAGCTAACTATGGCTACACCTTC
CDR3 protein: CAWIREANYGYTF

D gene: NA
clone size: NA
V gene: TRBV6-5
J gene: TRBJ1-6
CDR3 DNA: TGTGCCAGCAGAAATAATTCACCCCTCCACTTT
CDR3 protein: CASRNNSPLHF

D gene: TRBD1
clone size: NA
V gene: TRBV30
J gene: TRBJ1-5
CDR3 DNA: TGTGCCTGGAAAGGACAGGTCAGTCAGCCCCAGCATTTT
CDR3 protein: CAWKGQVSQPQHF

D gene: TRBD1
clone size: NA
V gene: TRBV2
J gene: TRBJ1-2
CDR3 DNA: TGTGCCAGCAGTGAGACAGGGAATGGCTACACCTTC
CDR3 protein: CASSETGNGYTF

D gene: TRBD1
clone size: once
V gene: TRBV4-2
J gene: TRBJ1-2
CDR3 DNA: TGTGCCAGCAGCCTTGGTACAGGGGGCGTTAGGGATGGCTACACCTTC
CDR3 protein: CASSLGTGGVRDGYTF

D gene: TRBD1
clone size: NA
V gene: TRBV20-1
J gene: TRBJ2-5
CDR3 DNA: TGCAGTGCTAGAAGAGCAGGGGGAAGCCAAGAGACCCAGTACTTC
CDR3 protein: CSARRAGGSQETQYF

D gene: NA
clone size: NA
V gene: TRBV7-2
J gene: TRBJ1-1
CDR3 DNA: TGTGCCAGCAGCCGCGAATACGTGAACACTGAAGCTTTCTTT
CDR3 protein: CASSREYVNTEAFF

D gene: TRBD2
clone size: NA
V gene: TRBV11-1
J gene: TRBJ2-1
CDR3 DNA: TGTGCCAGCAGTCCGCCACTAGCGGGGGCGTACAATGAGCAGTTCTTC
CDR3 protein: CASSPPLAGAYNEQFF

D gene: NA
clone size: NA
V gene: TRBV9
J gene: TRBJ1-6
CDR3 DNA: TGTGCCAGCAGCGCCCAACAGGGTTGGAGGTCACCCCTCCACTTT
CDR3 protein: CASSAQQGWRSPLHF

D gene: NA
clone size: NA
V gene: TRBV11-2
J gene: TRBJ1-1
CDR3 DNA: TGTGCCAGCAGCCCCGTCGAGGCCACTGAAGCTTTCTTT
CDR3 protein: CASSPVEATEAFF

D gene: NA
clone size: NA
V gene: TRBV5-1
J gene: TRBJ2-5
CDR3 DNA: TGCGCCAGCAGCTTATTAGGGGACGAGGAGACCCAGTACTTC
CDR3 protein: CASSLLGDEETQYF

D gene: NA
clone size: NA
V gene: TRBV28
J gene: TRBJ1-2
CDR3 DNA: TGTGCCAGCACCCTCGACAGTGGCTACACCTTC
CDR3 protein: CASTLDSGYTF

D gene: TRBD1
clone size: NA
V gene: TRBV20-1
J gene: TRBJ1-4
CDR3 DNA: TGCAGTGTCAGGGGGGTAGGCGAAAAACTGTTTTTT
CDR3 protein: CSVRGVGEKLFF

D gene: NA
clone size: NA
V gene: TRBV30
J gene: TRBJ1-2
CDR3 DNA: TGTGCCTGGAGTCCACTGGGCACTAACTATGGCTACACCTTC
CDR3 protein: CAWSPLGTNYGYTF

D gene: NA
clone size: NA
V gene: TRBV20-1
J gene: TRBJ1-6
CDR3 DNA: TGCAGTGCTTTACAGGGTGGTTCACCCCTCCACTTT
CDR3 protein: CSALQGGSPLHF

D gene: NA
clone size: NA
V gene: TRBV27
J gene: TRBJ1-2
CDR3 DNA: TGTGCCAGCAGGCGGACGGCTACCTATGGCTACACCTTC
CDR3 protein: CASRRTATYGYTF

D gene: NA
clone size: NA
V gene: TRBV23-1
J gene: TRBJ2-7
CDR3 DNA: TGCGCCAGCAATCCACCGGGACATCAAAACTACGAGCAGTACTTC
CDR3 protein: CASNPPGHQNYEQYF

D gene: TRBD2
clone size: once
V gene: TRBV20-1
J gene: TRBJ2-5
CDR3 DNA: TGCAGTGCTAGACCTATAGCGGGGGAGTATGGCCAGTACTTC
CDR3 protein: CSARPIAGEYGQYF

D gene: TRBD2
clone size: NA
V gene: TRBV5-6
J gene: TRBJ2-1
CDR3 DNA: TGTGCCAGCAGCTTGTTCCAGCGGGGGAACAATGAGCAGTTCTTC
CDR3 protein: CASSLFQRGNNEQFF

D gene: TRBD2
clone size: NA
V gene: TRBV12-3/TRBV12-4
J gene: TRBJ2-7
CDR3 DNA: TGTGCCAGCAGGCTCCTAGCGGGAGGCGAGCAGTACTTC
CDR3 protein: CASRLLAGGEQYF

D gene: TRBD2
clone size: NA
V gene: TRBV29-1
J gene: TRBJ2-3
CDR3 DNA: TGCAGCGTTGCTAGCGGGGGGAACCCCACAGATACGCAGTATTTT
CDR3 protein: CSVASGGNPTDTQYF

D gene: TRBD1
clone size: NA
V gene: TRBV2
J gene: TRBJ1-2
CDR3 DNA: TGTGCCAGCAGATCAGGACAGGGGGAGGATCGGAACTATGGCTACACCTTC
CDR3 protein: CASRSGQGEDRNYGYTF

D gene: NA
clone size: NA
V gene: TRBV20-1
J gene: TRBJ2-1
CDR3 DNA: TGCAGTGCCAGCCTCCCCACTCAAGAGCAGTTCTTC
CDR3 protein: CSASLPTQEQFF

D gene: NA
clone size: NA
V gene: TRBV6-6
J gene: TRBJ2-3
CDR3 DNA: TGTGCCACTTCGGACAGCACAGATACGCAGTATTTT
CDR3 protein: CATSDSTDTQYF

D gene: TRBD2
clone size: NA
V gene: TRBV2
J gene: TRBJ2-1
CDR3 DNA: TGTGCCAGTTTCCCCGGGACTAGCGGGAACAATGAGCAGTTCTTC
CDR3 protein: CASFPGTSGNNEQFF

D gene: TRBD1
clone size: NA
V gene: TRBV30
J gene: TRBJ1-6
CDR3 DNA: TGTGCCTGGGGTGTGGGACAGCATAATTCACCCCTCCACTTT
CDR3 protein: CAWGVGQHNSPLHF

D gene: TRBD1
clone size: NA
V gene: TRBV7-9
J gene: TRBJ1-2
CDR3 DNA: TGTGCCAGCAGCCCAACACGGACAGGGGGGATCGAGAGCTATGGCTACACCTTC
CDR3 protein: CASSPTRTGGIESYGYTF

D gene: TRBD2
clone size: NA
V gene: TRBV7-2
J gene: TRBJ2-7
CDR3 DNA: TGTGCCAGCAGCTTTGGACTAGCGGGGTCTAGCTCCTACGAGCAGTACTTC
CDR3 protein: CASSFGLAGSSSYEQYF

D gene: NA
clone size: once
V gene: TRBV7-8
J gene: TRBJ2-3
CDR3 DNA: TGTGCCAGCAGCTTGTCCCGGGAATTGGATACGCAGTATTTT
CDR3 protein: CASSLSRELDTQYF

D gene: NA
clone size: NA
V gene: TRBV12-3/TRBV12-4
J gene: TRBJ1-3
CDR3 DNA: TGTGCCAGCAGTCCCAGGGGACCTAGCTCTGGAAACACCATATATTTT
CDR3 protein: CASSPRGPSSGNTIYF

D gene: NA
clone size: NA
V gene: TRBV7-9
J gene: TRBJ2-3
CDR3 DNA: TGTGCCAGCAGCTTAGGAGAGGTCTTTACAGATACGCAGTATTTT
CDR3 protein: CASSLGEVFTDTQYF

D gene: NA
clone size: once
V gene: TRBV6-6
J gene: TRBJ2-4
CDR3 DNA: TGTGCCAGCAGCACTGGCCGCAGGGGAAACATTCAGTACTTC
CDR3 protein: CASSTGRRGNIQYF

D gene: NA
clone size: NA
V gene: TRBV5-1
J gene: TRBJ2-1
CDR3 DNA: TGCGCCAGCAGTCTAAATAGCCAAACTCGGAATGAGCAGTTCTTC
CDR3 protein: CASSLNSQTRNEQFF

D gene: TRBD1
clone size: NA
V gene: TRBV6-2/TRBV6-3
J gene: TRBJ2-7
CDR3 DNA: TGTGCCAGCAGTTCAGGGGGTCCCCCCTCCTACGAGCAGTACTTC
CDR3 protein: CASSSGGPPSYEQYF

D gene: TRBD2
clone size: NA
V gene: TRBV29-1
J gene: TRBJ2-4
CDR3 DNA: TGCAGCGTTGAGGGTAGCGGGGTAAACATTCAGTACTTC
CDR3 protein: CSVEGSGVNIQYF

D gene: NA
clone size: NA
V gene: TRBV4-3
J gene: TRBJ1-1
CDR3 DNA: TGCGCCAGCAGCCAAGTATTTCCGGGGGGCATGGGTGAAGCTTTCTTT
CDR3 protein: CASSQVFPGGMGEAFF

D gene: NA
clone size: NA
V gene: TRBV5-8
J gene: TRBJ2-6
CDR3 DNA: TGTGCCAGCAGCGTAGGGACCGCTGTAGGGGCCAACGTCCTGACTTTC
CDR3 protein: CASSVGTAVGANVLTF

D gene: TRBD1
clone size: NA
V gene: TRBV20-1
J gene: TRBJ2-7
CDR3 DNA: TGCAGTGCTAACCGGGACAGGGGAGACGAGCAGTACTTC
CDR3 protein: CSANRDRGDEQYF

D gene: TRBD2
clone size: NA
V gene: TRBV9
J gene: TRBJ2-7
CDR3 DNA: TGTGCCAGCAGCGAGGGAGGCGGGGGAGCCTACGAGCAGTACTTC
CDR3 protein: CASSEGGGGAYEQYF

D gene: TRBD2
clone size: NA
V gene: TRBV20-1
J gene: TRBJ2-3
CDR3 DNA: TGCGGAGGGCGAGCGGGGGTACCAGATACGCAGTATTTT
CDR3 protein: CGGRAGVPDTQYF

D gene: NA
clone size: NA
V gene: TRBV3-1
J gene: TRBJ1-6
CDR3 DNA: TGTGCCAGCAGCCAAGATTGGAATTCACCCCTCCACTTT
CDR3 protein: CASSQDWNSPLHF

D gene: NA
clone size: NA
V gene: TRBV27
J gene: TRBJ1-4
CDR3 DNA: TGTGCCAGCAGTGCCCAGAGTACAACTAATGAAAAACTGTTTTTT
CDR3 protein: CASSAQSTTNEKLFF

D gene: NA
clone size: NA
V gene: TRBV20-1
J gene: TRBJ2-7
CDR3 DNA: TGCAGTGCTAGAGGGGTACTTGACGAGCAGTACTTC
CDR3 protein: CSARGVLDEQYF

D gene: NA
clone size: NA
V gene: TRBV20-1
J gene: TRBJ2-5
CDR3 DNA: TGCAGTGCTATAGAACTAGCCGGATCGATGGAGACCCAGTACTTC
CDR3 protein: CSAIELAGSMETQYF

D gene: TRBD1
clone size: NA
V gene: TRBV7-2
J gene: TRBJ2-5
CDR3 DNA: TGTGCCAGCAGCACCGTGGACAGGCCAGAGACCCAGTACTTC
CDR3 protein: CASSTVDRPETQYF

D gene: NA
clone size: once
V gene: TRBV30
J gene: TRBJ2-7
CDR3 DNA: TGTGCCTGGAATGTAGGAGGGAGCTCCTACGAGCAGTACTTC
CDR3 protein: CAWNVGGSSYEQYF

D gene: NA
clone size: NA
V gene: TRBV20-1
J gene: TRBJ2-1
CDR3 DNA: TGCAGTGCTAGGTCCTCACTCTACAATGAGCAGTTCTTC
CDR3 protein: CSARSSLYNEQFF

D gene: TRBD2
clone size: NA
V gene: TRBV27
J gene: TRBJ2-5
CDR3 DNA: TGTGCCAGCAGTTTATCTCGGCTAGCGGGAGCCGAGGAGGAGACCCAGTACTTC
CDR3 protein: CASSLSRLAGAEEETQYF

D gene: NA
clone size: NA
V gene: TRBV6-5
J gene: TRBJ1-5
CDR3 DNA: TGTGCCAGCAGTTACTCGATAGTTCAGCCCCAGCATTTT
CDR3 protein: CASSYSIVQPQHF